The present TCR beta chain was sequenced within a study of chemoradiotherapy in HPV16-positive cancers. Profiled with immunoSEQ multiplex PCR; TCRdb holds only in-frame clones, not every one. The sample carries tens of thousands of clones, about nine tenths recorded once. The V gene end was trimmed by 8 bases and the J gene end by 7 bases; junction bases not matched to a gene: 7. From germline, CDR1 is MDHEN and CDR2 SYDVKM. The CDR3 consists of 14 residues. This TCR was recovered from a human donor with HPV-associated anogenital cancer. The chain has TRBV28 and TRBJ2-7, with TRBD2 identical over 14 bases. Sequencing used blood, obtained from a patient who underwent chemoradiotherapy. The CDR3 protein is CASSTSGRVDEQYF. In DNA, the CDR3 is TGTGCCAGCTCGACTAGCGGGAGGGTAGATGAGCAGTACTTC.